The 4 T cell receptor beta chains reported below all come from one sample, sequenced in a study of cytomegalovirus exposure and HLA in healthy donors. PCR employed 60 Vbeta and 13 Jbeta primers. Data came from immunoSEQ multiplex PCR; TCRdb stores just in-frame clones and leaves some out. The data hold approximately 70,000 clones, with around 77% observed a single time. The sample consisted of PBMCs. These receptors were collected from a man over 45 in good health and CMV-seronegative.

The chain employs TRBV28 and TRBJ2-6; TRBD1 might be the D (6 bases). The length of the CDR3 is 15 residues. Germline lookup yields CDR1 MDHEN and CDR2 SYDVKM. V lost 5 bases and J 2 bases, leaving 10 bases between the germline ends. CDR3 sequence (DNA): TGTGCCAGCAGTGTCAGGGGCCCTGGGGCCAACGTCCTGACTTTC. Residues: CASSVRGPGANVLTF.

The chain uses TRBV4-3 and TRBJ2-1; the D gene is possibly TRBD2 (6 bases). V was shortened by 4 bases and J by 6 bases, with 10 bases between the two germline ends. The CDR3 runs 13 residues. Germline lookup yields CDR1 LGHNA and CDR2 YSLEER. Here the CDR3 DNA reads TGCGCCAGCAGCCGGGACTTTACCAATGAGCAGTTCTTC. Protein product: CASSRDFTNEQFF.

The chain recombines TRBV7-2 with TRBJ1-5; perhaps TRBD1 as D (6 bases). The CDR3 length is 15 residues. Germline V gene data show CDR1 as SGHTA and CDR2 as FQGNSA. V was clipped by 2 bases and J by 4 bases, with 12 bases between them. CDR3 residues: CASSLQDSPNQPQHF. CDR3 bases: TGTGCCAGCAGCTTACAGGACAGTCCTAATCAGCCCCAGCATTTT.

The chain links TRBV11-2 to TRBJ2-1, with TRBD2 identical over 12 bases. The CDR3 consists of 15 residues. The trim removed 2 bases at V and 8 bases at J, leaving 4 bases unmatched. Germline CDR1 is SGHAT and CDR2 is FQNNGV. The CDR3: CASSLILAGGDEQFF. Written as DNA, the CDR3 is TGTGCCAGCAGCTTAATCCTAGCGGGAGGGGATGAGCAGTTCTTC.